These T cell receptor beta chains were read from a single sample in a study of T cell responses to AZD1222 COVID-19 vaccine. Libraries were prepared by immunoSEQ multiplex PCR; TCRdb keeps only in-frame clonotypes and omits some of them. The table lists roughly 200,000 clones, approximately 94% of them singletons. The sequences come from peripheral blood, collected 28 days after the second dose of the MenACWY control vaccine. Every receptor here comes from an adult who received the MenACWY meningococcal vaccine as a control. Each CDR3 is given with its conserved first and last residue. Each record gives: clone size, J gene, V gene, D gene, CDR3 DNA, CDR3 protein. D genes are given only for firm matches. Clone sizes are given selectively: once, few, many, or a class where the clone is expanded.

clone_size: -; j_call: TRBJ2-1; v_call: TRBV7-6; d_call: TRBD2; cdr3_nt: TGTGCCAGCAGCTTAGTTAGCGGGGGGGGTTACAATGAGCAGTTCTTC; cdr3_aa: CASSLVSGGGYNEQFF
clone_size: -; j_call: TRBJ2-1; v_call: TRBV3-1/TRBV3-2; d_call: -; cdr3_nt: TGTGCCAGCAGCCCAAGCTACAATGAGCAGTTCTTC; cdr3_aa: CASSPSYNEQFF
clone_size: -; j_call: TRBJ1-1; v_call: TRBV10-3; d_call: -; cdr3_nt: TGTGCCATCAAGGGCGACAGTGAAGCTTTCTTT; cdr3_aa: CAIKGDSEAFF
clone_size: -; j_call: TRBJ2-7; v_call: TRBV28; d_call: TRBD2; cdr3_nt: TGTGCCAGCAAGGGGGCGGGAGGGTCCTACGAGCAGTACTTC; cdr3_aa: CASKGAGGSYEQYF
clone_size: -; j_call: TRBJ1-3; v_call: TRBV4-1; d_call: -; cdr3_nt: TGCGCCAGCAGCCAGGGGGCTGACGGAAACACCATATATTTT; cdr3_aa: CASSQGADGNTIYF
clone_size: -; j_call: TRBJ1-6; v_call: TRBV19; d_call: TRBD1; cdr3_nt: TGTGCCAGTACCATTAGACAGGGGAAGTTACCCCTCCACTTT; cdr3_aa: CASTIRQGKLPLHF
clone_size: -; j_call: TRBJ1-4; v_call: TRBV9; d_call: TRBD1; cdr3_nt: TGTGCCAGCAGCGCCCATCAGGGGGCCCTACCTAATGAAAAACTGTTTTTT; cdr3_aa: CASSAHQGALPNEKLFF
clone_size: -; j_call: TRBJ1-5; v_call: TRBV2; d_call: -; cdr3_nt: TGTGCCAGCACGTGGTTAGCGGCCCACGATCAGCCCCAGCATTTT; cdr3_aa: CASTWLAAHDQPQHF
clone_size: -; j_call: TRBJ2-7; v_call: TRBV19; d_call: TRBD2; cdr3_nt: TGTGCCACCTCCGGGACTAGCGGGTACGAGCAGTACTTC; cdr3_aa: CATSGTSGYEQYF
clone_size: -; j_call: TRBJ1-5; v_call: TRBV10-2; d_call: -; cdr3_nt: TGCGCCAGCAACGAAGACAGATTCAATCAGCCCCAGCATTTT; cdr3_aa: CASNEDRFNQPQHF
clone_size: -; j_call: TRBJ1-2; v_call: TRBV5-1; d_call: -; cdr3_nt: TGCGCCAGCAGCTTGGACGGTAACTATGGCTACACCTTC; cdr3_aa: CASSLDGNYGYTF
clone_size: few; j_call: TRBJ2-3; v_call: TRBV6-4; d_call: -; cdr3_nt: TGTGCCAGCAGTGCTAGCCCCGGCACAGATACGCAGTATTTT; cdr3_aa: CASSASPGTDTQYF
clone_size: -; j_call: TRBJ2-3; v_call: TRBV7-8; d_call: TRBD1; cdr3_nt: TGTGCCAGCAGCTGGGGGGACAGGGGTGCAGATACGCAGTATTTT; cdr3_aa: CASSWGDRGADTQYF
clone_size: -; j_call: TRBJ1-2; v_call: TRBV19; d_call: -; cdr3_nt: TGTGCCACCTCCCCCGAGGGAAACTATGGCTACACCTTC; cdr3_aa: CATSPEGNYGYTF
clone_size: -; j_call: TRBJ2-2; v_call: TRBV7-8; d_call: TRBD2; cdr3_nt: TGTGCCAGCAGCTCGGGACTAGCGGTCGTGGAGCTGTTTTTT; cdr3_aa: CASSSGLAVVELFF
clone_size: -; j_call: TRBJ1-2; v_call: TRBV28; d_call: TRBD1; cdr3_nt: TGTGCCAGCAGATTAGGACAGGGGGACTATGGCTACACCTTC; cdr3_aa: CASRLGQGDYGYTF
clone_size: -; j_call: TRBJ2-7; v_call: TRBV11-2; d_call: -; cdr3_nt: TGTGCCAGCAGCCAAGGGATCTACGAGCAGTACTTC; cdr3_aa: CASSQGIYEQYF
clone_size: -; j_call: TRBJ1-1; v_call: TRBV19; d_call: TRBD1; cdr3_nt: TGTGCCAGTATGCGGGGACAGAAAGCTTTCTTT; cdr3_aa: CASMRGQKAFF
clone_size: -; j_call: TRBJ1-2; v_call: TRBV27; d_call: -; cdr3_nt: TGTGCCAGCAGTTTCCTCCCCTCCGACAGAATCGATGGCTACACCTTC; cdr3_aa: CASSFLPSDRIDGYTF
clone_size: -; j_call: TRBJ2-7; v_call: TRBV6-5; d_call: -; cdr3_nt: TGTGCCAGCAGCCCGACAGGGGTTCGACTAGCGACGTACTTC; cdr3_aa: CASSPTGVRLATYF
clone_size: -; j_call: TRBJ2-5; v_call: TRBV28; d_call: TRBD2; cdr3_nt: TGTGCCAGCAGTTTAAGCCCCAGGGAGGGGCGTCCATACTTC; cdr3_aa: CASSLSPREGRPYF
clone_size: -; j_call: TRBJ2-3; v_call: TRBV27; d_call: -; cdr3_nt: TGTGCCAGCAGACAAGTGGGGGGATTGGATACGCAGTATTTT; cdr3_aa: CASRQVGGLDTQYF
clone_size: -; j_call: TRBJ2-3; v_call: TRBV9; d_call: -; cdr3_nt: TGTGCCAGCAGCTGGGGGGAGGCTAAGGGGACAGATACGCAGTATTTT; cdr3_aa: CASSWGEAKGTDTQYF
clone_size: -; j_call: TRBJ2-7; v_call: TRBV4-1; d_call: -; cdr3_nt: TGCGCCAGCAGTCAGGCCCAGGAGACCTACGAGCAGTACTTC; cdr3_aa: CASSQAQETYEQYF
clone_size: -; j_call: TRBJ2-7; v_call: TRBV6-5; d_call: -; cdr3_nt: TGTGCCAGCAGTAGGGGGGGGTCCTACGAGCAGTACTTC; cdr3_aa: CASSRGGSYEQYF
clone_size: -; j_call: TRBJ2-3; v_call: TRBV20-1; d_call: TRBD2; cdr3_nt: TGCAGTGCTAGTCCTAGCGGGGGGGCAGTTACGCAGTATTTT; cdr3_aa: CSASPSGGAVTQYF
clone_size: -; j_call: TRBJ1-1; v_call: TRBV6-5; d_call: TRBD1; cdr3_nt: TGTGCCAGCACAATGGGACAGGGGTTGGCTTTCTTT; cdr3_aa: CASTMGQGLAFF
clone_size: -; j_call: TRBJ2-2; v_call: TRBV11-3; d_call: TRBD1; cdr3_nt: TGTGCCAGCAGCCCCCGGACAGGGGAAAGGGCTTGGAACACCGGGGAGCTGTTTTTT; cdr3_aa: CASSPRTGERAWNTGELFF
clone_size: -; j_call: TRBJ2-7; v_call: TRBV4-1; d_call: -; cdr3_nt: TGCGCCAGCAGCCAAGGGAATCACGTCCACGAGCAGTACTTC; cdr3_aa: CASSQGNHVHEQYF
clone_size: -; j_call: TRBJ2-7; v_call: TRBV4-3; d_call: TRBD1; cdr3_nt: TGCGCCAGCAGCCAGGAACGGACAGGGAGACACGAGCAGTACTTC; cdr3_aa: CASSQERTGRHEQYF
clone_size: -; j_call: TRBJ1-1; v_call: TRBV5-1; d_call: -; cdr3_nt: TGCGCCAGCAGCTTGTACCGCCGGGAGAACACTGAAGCTTTCTTT; cdr3_aa: CASSLYRRENTEAFF
clone_size: once; j_call: TRBJ2-7; v_call: TRBV4-1; d_call: TRBD1; cdr3_nt: TGCGCCAGCAGCCAATCCGGGACAGGGGTCTCCGAGCAGTACTTC; cdr3_aa: CASSQSGTGVSEQYF
clone_size: -; j_call: TRBJ2-3; v_call: TRBV9; d_call: -; cdr3_nt: TGTGCCAGCAACGCAGGGAGCTATGATACGCAGTATTTT; cdr3_aa: CASNAGSYDTQYF
clone_size: -; j_call: TRBJ2-7; v_call: TRBV28; d_call: -; cdr3_nt: TGTGCCAGCAGTTTAGCGGAGGTGGGGTTTTACGAGCAGTACTTC; cdr3_aa: CASSLAEVGFYEQYF
clone_size: -; j_call: TRBJ2-7; v_call: TRBV7-3; d_call: -; cdr3_nt: TGTGCCAGCAGCGCCGGATCATCCTACGAGCAGTACTTC; cdr3_aa: CASSAGSSYEQYF
clone_size: -; j_call: TRBJ1-1; v_call: TRBV9; d_call: -; cdr3_nt: TGTGCCAGCAGCCTCCGCGCACTCAACACTGAAGCTTTCTTT; cdr3_aa: CASSLRALNTEAFF
clone_size: -; j_call: TRBJ2-7; v_call: TRBV6-5; d_call: -; cdr3_nt: TGTGCCAGCAGCCCCGCGGGGTACTCCTACGAGCAGTACTTC; cdr3_aa: CASSPAGYSYEQYF
clone_size: -; j_call: TRBJ2-5; v_call: TRBV7-6; d_call: TRBD2; cdr3_nt: TGTGCCAGCAGCTTAGCGAGTAGCGGGGGACAAGAGACCCAGTACTTC; cdr3_aa: CASSLASSGGQETQYF
clone_size: -; j_call: TRBJ1-4; v_call: TRBV27; d_call: -; cdr3_nt: TGTGCCAGCAGTTTAACAGGGTCCCTGGAGAAACTGTTTTTT; cdr3_aa: CASSLTGSLEKLFF
clone_size: once; j_call: TRBJ1-5; v_call: TRBV4-2; d_call: -; cdr3_nt: TGTGCCAGCAGCCAAGATACCGGGGGCATGCAGCCCCAGCATTTT; cdr3_aa: CASSQDTGGMQPQHF
clone_size: -; j_call: TRBJ1-1; v_call: TRBV5-1; d_call: TRBD1; cdr3_nt: TGCGCCAGCAGCTTGGCAGGGGGTGGGAACACTGAAGCTTTCTTT; cdr3_aa: CASSLAGGGNTEAFF
clone_size: -; j_call: TRBJ2-7; v_call: TRBV5-1; d_call: -; cdr3_nt: TGCGCCAGCAGCTTGTGGGCAACGACAGGAATGAGCTCCTACGAGCAGTACTTC; cdr3_aa: CASSLWATTGMSSYEQYF
clone_size: -; j_call: TRBJ2-3; v_call: TRBV7-3; d_call: -; cdr3_nt: TGTGCCAGCAGCTTTTCAGCGGCGGGAAGGGATACGCAGTATTTT; cdr3_aa: CASSFSAAGRDTQYF
clone_size: -; j_call: TRBJ1-1; v_call: TRBV9; d_call: -; cdr3_nt: TGTGCCAGCAGCGGGGCAGGGGTGAACACTGAAGCTTTCTTT; cdr3_aa: CASSGAGVNTEAFF
clone_size: -; j_call: TRBJ1-2; v_call: TRBV5-4; d_call: TRBD1; cdr3_nt: TGTGCCAGCAGCTTGGACCGACAGGGAAGGGCTAACTATGGCTACACCTTC; cdr3_aa: CASSLDRQGRANYGYTF
clone_size: -; j_call: TRBJ2-1; v_call: TRBV13; d_call: TRBD2; cdr3_nt: TGTGCCAGCAGGACTCGGGGGGGCCTCTACAATGAGCAGTTCTTC; cdr3_aa: CASRTRGGLYNEQFF
clone_size: -; j_call: TRBJ1-2; v_call: TRBV28; d_call: -; cdr3_nt: TGTGCCAGCAGCCCCATGACTAACTATGGCTACACCTTC; cdr3_aa: CASSPMTNYGYTF
clone_size: -; j_call: TRBJ1-5; v_call: TRBV2; d_call: TRBD1; cdr3_nt: TGTGCCAGCAGTGACGAGGACAGGTCTAATCAGCCCCAGCATTTT; cdr3_aa: CASSDEDRSNQPQHF
clone_size: -; j_call: TRBJ2-7; v_call: TRBV5-1; d_call: TRBD1; cdr3_nt: TGCGCCAGCAGCCCCAAGACAGGGGCCACCTACGAGCAGTACTTC; cdr3_aa: CASSPKTGATYEQYF
clone_size: once; j_call: TRBJ1-3; v_call: TRBV7-2; d_call: TRBD1; cdr3_nt: TGTGCCAGCAGCTCCGGGACAGGGAGCTCTGGAAACACCATATATTTT; cdr3_aa: CASSSGTGSSGNTIYF
clone_size: once; j_call: TRBJ2-3; v_call: TRBV19; d_call: -; cdr3_nt: TGTGCCAGTACCCCCCAAGGCGGTAACACAGATACGCAGTATTTT; cdr3_aa: CASTPQGGNTDTQYF
clone_size: once; j_call: TRBJ2-7; v_call: TRBV5-1; d_call: TRBD1; cdr3_nt: TGCGCCAGCAGCCTTTGGGGACAGGCCTACGAGCAGTACTTC; cdr3_aa: CASSLWGQAYEQYF
clone_size: -; j_call: TRBJ2-1; v_call: TRBV6-4; d_call: TRBD2; cdr3_nt: TGTGCCAGCGCCCGAATAGCGGGAGGGTTCTATGAGCAGTTCTTC; cdr3_aa: CASARIAGGFYEQFF
clone_size: -; j_call: TRBJ2-5; v_call: TRBV7-9; d_call: -; cdr3_nt: TGTGCCAGCAAACCCTCACCCCCTTCGATACTCCAAGAGACCCAGTACTTC; cdr3_aa: CASKPSPPSILQETQYF
clone_size: -; j_call: TRBJ1-1; v_call: TRBV6-5; d_call: TRBD1; cdr3_nt: TGTGCCAGCCGGGGACAGGGAACCAACACTGAAGCTTTCTTT; cdr3_aa: CASRGQGTNTEAFF
clone_size: -; j_call: TRBJ2-7; v_call: TRBV28; d_call: -; cdr3_nt: TGTGCTTGCATGGGAACGGGGGAGCAGTACTTC; cdr3_aa: CACMGTGEQYF
clone_size: -; j_call: TRBJ1-6; v_call: TRBV7-2; d_call: -; cdr3_nt: TGTGCCAGCAGCTTAGCGCAGGAAGGGTCAGGTTCACCCCTCCACTTT; cdr3_aa: CASSLAQEGSGSPLHF
clone_size: -; j_call: TRBJ2-1; v_call: TRBV4-3; d_call: -; cdr3_nt: TGCGCCAGCAGCCAAGGATATAGCCTCCCCAATGAGCAGTTCTTC; cdr3_aa: CASSQGYSLPNEQFF
clone_size: -; j_call: TRBJ2-7; v_call: TRBV6-5; d_call: TRBD2; cdr3_nt: TGTGCCAGCAGTTCTTCCACGGGGGGGTCCTACGAGCAGTACTTC; cdr3_aa: CASSSSTGGSYEQYF